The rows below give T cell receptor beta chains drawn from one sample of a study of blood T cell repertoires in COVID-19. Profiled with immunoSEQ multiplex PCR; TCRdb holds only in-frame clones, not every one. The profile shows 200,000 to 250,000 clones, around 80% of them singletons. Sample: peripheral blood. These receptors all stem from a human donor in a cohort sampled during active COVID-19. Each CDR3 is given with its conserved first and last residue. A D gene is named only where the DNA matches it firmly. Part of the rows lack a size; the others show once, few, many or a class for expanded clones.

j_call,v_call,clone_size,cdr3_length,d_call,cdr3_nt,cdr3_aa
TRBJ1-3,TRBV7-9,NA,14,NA,TGTGCCAGCAGCTTACGGTCGACTGGAAACACCATATATTTT,CASSLRSTGNTIYF
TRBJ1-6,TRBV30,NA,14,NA,TGTGCCTGGACCCCCGGACAAGGGGGTTCACCCCTCCACTTT,CAWTPGQGGSPLHF
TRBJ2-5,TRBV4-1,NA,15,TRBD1,TGCGCCAGCAGCCAAGGTGACAGGGGGCGAGAGACCCAGTACTTC,CASSQGDRGRETQYF
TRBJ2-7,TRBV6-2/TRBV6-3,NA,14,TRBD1,TGTGCCAGCAGTAGGGACAGGGCCTCCTACGAGCAGTACTTC,CASSRDRASYEQYF
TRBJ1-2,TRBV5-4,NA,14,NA,TGTGCCAGCAGCACCCGGGAGCTAAACTATGGCTACACCTTC,CASSTRELNYGYTF
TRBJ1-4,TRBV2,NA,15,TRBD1,TGTGCCAGCAGTGCCGACAGGGCAACTAATGAAAAACTGTTTTTT,CASSADRATNEKLFF
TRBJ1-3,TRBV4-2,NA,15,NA,TGTGCCAGCAGCCAAGAGGGGGGCTCTGGAAACACCATATATTTT,CASSQEGGSGNTIYF
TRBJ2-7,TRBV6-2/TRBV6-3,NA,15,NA,TGTGCCAGCAGTTCCCCACCCGGAGGTGCCTACGAGCAGTACTTC,CASSSPPGGAYEQYF
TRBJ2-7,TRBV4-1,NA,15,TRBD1,TGCGCCAGCAGCCCAAAACAGGGGTTCCCCTACGAGCAGTACTTC,CASSPKQGFPYEQYF
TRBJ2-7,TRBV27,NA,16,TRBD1,TGTGCCAGCAGTTTATCCTCCGGGACAGGGAACCGTCTGCAGTACTTC,CASSLSSGTGNRLQYF
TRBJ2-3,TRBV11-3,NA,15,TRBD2,TGTGCCAGCAGCTTTCGAGCGGGAGGTTGGGATACGCAGTATTTT,CASSFRAGGWDTQYF
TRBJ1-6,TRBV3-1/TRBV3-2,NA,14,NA,TGTGCCAGCAGCCCCAGGGTAGATAATTCACCCCTCCACTTT,CASSPRVDNSPLHF
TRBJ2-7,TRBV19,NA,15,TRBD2,TGTGCCAGTAGCCCCCCCGGACTAGTTCCCAACGAGCAGTACTTC,CASSPPGLVPNEQYF
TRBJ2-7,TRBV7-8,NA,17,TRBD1,TGTGCCAGCAGCTTAAGGGGAACAGGGGGCACCTCCTACGAGCAGTACTTC,CASSLRGTGGTSYEQYF
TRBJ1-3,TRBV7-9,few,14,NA,TGTGCCAGCAGCTTATCTCCGTTTGGAAACACCATATATTTT,CASSLSPFGNTIYF
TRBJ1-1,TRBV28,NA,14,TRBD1,TGTGCCAGCAGTGGGGGGACAGGGGGAACTGAAGCTTTCTTT,CASSGGTGGTEAFF
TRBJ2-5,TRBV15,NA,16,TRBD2,TGTGCCACCAGCAGAGAACTAGCGGGAGTTCCTGAGACCCAGTACTTC,CATSRELAGVPETQYF
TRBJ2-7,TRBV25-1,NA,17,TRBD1,TGTGCCAGCAGTGAATCTTCAACGGACAGGGGATGGTACGAGCAGTACTTC,CASSESSTDRGWYEQYF
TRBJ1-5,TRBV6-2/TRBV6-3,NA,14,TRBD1,TGTGCCAGCAGTCGACAGGGTTCCAATCAGCCCCAGCATTTT,CASSRQGSNQPQHF
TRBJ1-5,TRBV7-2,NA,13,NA,TGTGCCAGCAGCTTAAGGGGCATGGAGCCCCAGCATTTT,CASSLRGMEPQHF
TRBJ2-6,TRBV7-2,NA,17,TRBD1,TGTGCCAGCAGCAGAACAGGGGCCTACTCTGGGGCCAACGTCCTGACTTTC,CASSRTGAYSGANVLTF
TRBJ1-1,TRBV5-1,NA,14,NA,TGCGCCAGCAGCTTGGATTCCCAAGCCACTGAAGCTTTCTTT,CASSLDSQATEAFF
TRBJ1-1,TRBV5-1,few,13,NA,TGCGCCACCCGACTGCTTCTTCACACTGAAGCTTTCTTT,CATRLLLHTEAFF
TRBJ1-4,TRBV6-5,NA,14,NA,TGTGCCAGCAGGCAGTTATTGCGACTTGAAAAACTGTTTTTT,CASRQLLRLEKLFF
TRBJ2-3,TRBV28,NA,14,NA,TGTGCCAGCAGACAGGGACACGGCTCAGATACGCAGTATTTT,CASRQGHGSDTQYF
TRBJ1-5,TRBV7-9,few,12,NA,TGTGCCAGCAGCTTCGGCAATCAGCCCCAGCATTTT,CASSFGNQPQHF
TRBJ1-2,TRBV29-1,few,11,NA,TGCAGCGCCTCTGACTCCTATGGCTACACCTTC,CSASDSYGYTF
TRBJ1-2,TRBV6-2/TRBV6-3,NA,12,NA,TGTGCCAGCAGTTTCCGAGGACTGGGCTACACCTTC,CASSFRGLGYTF
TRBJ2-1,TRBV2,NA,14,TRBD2,TGTGCCAGCACCCTAGCGGGAGGTCACAATGAGCAGTTCTTC,CASTLAGGHNEQFF
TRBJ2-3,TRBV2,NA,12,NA,TGTGCCAGCAGTGTTACCGGGGATACGCAGTATTTT,CASSVTGDTQYF
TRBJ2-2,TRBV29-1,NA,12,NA,TGCAGCGTGGGGGGACCCACCGGGGAGCTGTTTTTT,CSVGGPTGELFF
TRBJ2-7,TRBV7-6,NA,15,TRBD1,TGTGCCAGCAGCCGGACAGGGGGCCCCTCCTACGAGCAGTACTTC,CASSRTGGPSYEQYF
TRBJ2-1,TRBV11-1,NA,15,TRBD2,TGTGCCAGCAGCTTGGCGGGAGGGCCTGAAAATGAGCAGTTCTTC,CASSLAGGPENEQFF
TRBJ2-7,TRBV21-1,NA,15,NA,TGTGCCAGCAGCAAACTGGAACAGGGTGATTACGAGCAGTACTTC,CASSKLEQGDYEQYF
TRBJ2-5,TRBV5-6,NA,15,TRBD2,TGTGCCAGCAGCTTGGTTTCGGGGGGAGGGGAGACCCAGTACTTC,CASSLVSGGGETQYF
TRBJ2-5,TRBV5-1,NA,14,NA,TGCGCCAGCAGCTTGGCGGGGTACCAAGAGACCCAGTACTTC,CASSLAGYQETQYF
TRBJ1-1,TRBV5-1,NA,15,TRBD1,TGCGCCAGCGCGACAGGGGGCGGTTTGGACACTGAAGCTTTCTTT,CASATGGGLDTEAFF
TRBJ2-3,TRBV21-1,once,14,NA,TGTGCCAGCATTAGCAGGGGGTTCACAGATACGCAGTATTTT,CASISRGFTDTQYF
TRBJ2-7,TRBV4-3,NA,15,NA,TGCGCCAGCAGCCTAGAGGCCGAGGGCTCCTCCGAGCAGTACTTC,CASSLEAEGSSEQYF
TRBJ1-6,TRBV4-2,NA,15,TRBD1,TGTGCCAGCAGCCAAACGGACAGGGGAACTTCACCCCTCCACTTT,CASSQTDRGTSPLHF
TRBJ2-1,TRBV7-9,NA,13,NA,TGTGCCAGCAGCTCCGGGGTGTATGATGAGCAGTTCTTC,CASSSGVYDEQFF
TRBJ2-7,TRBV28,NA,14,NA,TGTGCCAGCAGTTTATTGGCAGGGAGGTACGAGCAGTACTTC,CASSLLAGRYEQYF
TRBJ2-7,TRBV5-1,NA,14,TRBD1,TGCGCCAGCAGCTTGGTGGGACAGGGCTACGAGCAGTACTTC,CASSLVGQGYEQYF
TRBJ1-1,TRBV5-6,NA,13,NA,TGTGCCAGCAGCACGGGAACGAACACTGAAGCTTTCTTT,CASSTGTNTEAFF
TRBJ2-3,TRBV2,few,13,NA,TGTGCCAGCAGTGAAACAGGGACAGATACGCAGTATTTT,CASSETGTDTQYF